This T cell receptor (beta chain) originates from a study of blood T cell repertoires in COVID-19. Original methodology: Nucleated cell number was recorded as an estimate derived from reference gene primer amplification. The data were produced by immunoSEQ multiplex PCR, yet TCRdb's version contains in-frame clones alone and is incomplete. The DNA gave D and trimming, while V, J and clone size come from that table. Among under 250,000 clones listed, 80% to 90% were seen once. Trimming stripped 1 base from V and 3 bases from J, with 10 bases between. The CDR3 is made up of 13 amino acids. Looked up from germline, CDR1 is SQVTM and CDR2 is ANQGSEA.

Material for sequencing was peripheral blood. The genes are TRBV29-1 and TRBJ2-7; tentatively, D is TRBD1 (6 bases). The receptor comes from a human donor in a cohort sampled during active COVID-19. CDR3 loop: CSVEGGHYYEQYF. The DNA for the CDR3 is TGCAGCGTTGAAGGGGGGCACTACTACGAGCAGTACTTC.